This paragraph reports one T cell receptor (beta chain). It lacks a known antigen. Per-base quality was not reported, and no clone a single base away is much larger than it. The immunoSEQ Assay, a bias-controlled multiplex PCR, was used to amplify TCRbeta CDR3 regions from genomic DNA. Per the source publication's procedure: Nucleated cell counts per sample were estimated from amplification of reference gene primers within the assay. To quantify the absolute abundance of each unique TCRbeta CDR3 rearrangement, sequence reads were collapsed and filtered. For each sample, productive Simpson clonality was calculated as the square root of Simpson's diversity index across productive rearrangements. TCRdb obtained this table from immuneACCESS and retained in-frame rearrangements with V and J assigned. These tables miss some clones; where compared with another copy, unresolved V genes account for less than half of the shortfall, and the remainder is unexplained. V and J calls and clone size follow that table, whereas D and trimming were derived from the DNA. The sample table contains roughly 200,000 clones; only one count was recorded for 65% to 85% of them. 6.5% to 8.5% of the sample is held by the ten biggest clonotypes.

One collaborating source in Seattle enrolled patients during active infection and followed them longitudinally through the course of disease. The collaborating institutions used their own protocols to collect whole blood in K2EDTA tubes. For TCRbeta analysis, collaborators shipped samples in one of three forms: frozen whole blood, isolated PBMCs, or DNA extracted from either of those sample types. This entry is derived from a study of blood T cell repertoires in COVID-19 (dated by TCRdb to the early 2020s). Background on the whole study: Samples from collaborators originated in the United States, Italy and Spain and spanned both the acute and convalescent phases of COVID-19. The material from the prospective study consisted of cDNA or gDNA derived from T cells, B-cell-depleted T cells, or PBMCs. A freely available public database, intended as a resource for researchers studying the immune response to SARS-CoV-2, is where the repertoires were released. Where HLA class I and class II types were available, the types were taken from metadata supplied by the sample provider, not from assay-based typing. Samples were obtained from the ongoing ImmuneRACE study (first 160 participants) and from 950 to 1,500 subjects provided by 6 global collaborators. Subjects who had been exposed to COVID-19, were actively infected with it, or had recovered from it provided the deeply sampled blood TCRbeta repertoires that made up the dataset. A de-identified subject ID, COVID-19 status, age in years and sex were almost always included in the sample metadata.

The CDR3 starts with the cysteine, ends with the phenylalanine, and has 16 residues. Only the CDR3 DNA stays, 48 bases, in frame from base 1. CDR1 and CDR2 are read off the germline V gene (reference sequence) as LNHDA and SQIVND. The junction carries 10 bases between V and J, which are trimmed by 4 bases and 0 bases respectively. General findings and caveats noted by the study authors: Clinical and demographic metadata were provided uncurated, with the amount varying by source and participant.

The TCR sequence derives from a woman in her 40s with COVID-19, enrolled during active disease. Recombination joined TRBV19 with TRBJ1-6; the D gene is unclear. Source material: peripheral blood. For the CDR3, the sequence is CASSRGGSSYNSPLHF. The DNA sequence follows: TGTGCCAGTAGTAGAGGAGGGAGCTCCTATAATTCACCCCTCCACTTT.